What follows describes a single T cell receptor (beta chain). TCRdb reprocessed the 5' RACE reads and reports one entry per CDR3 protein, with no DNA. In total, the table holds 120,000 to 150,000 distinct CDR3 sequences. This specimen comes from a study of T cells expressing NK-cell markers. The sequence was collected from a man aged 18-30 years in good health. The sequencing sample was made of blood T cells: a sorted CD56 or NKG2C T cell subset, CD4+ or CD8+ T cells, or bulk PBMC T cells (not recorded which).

The CDR3 loop reads CASTQIRGREQYF. The rearrangement joins TRBV7-9 to TRBJ2-7; TCRdb's assignment of TRBD1 cannot be checked, as there is no DNA. This CDR3 comprises 13 residues. CDR1 and CDR2 (germline): SEHNR, FQNEAQ (reference sequence).